These 25 T cell receptor beta chains came from one sample sequenced in a study of blood T cell repertoires in COVID-19 (dated by TCRdb to 2019 to 2021). The receptor library was made with the immunoSEQ multiplex PCR assay. Imported from immuneACCESS, the table was reduced by TCRdb to in-frame sequences with V and J called. These copies leave out some clones; in studies compared against another copy, an unresolved V gene accounts for under half, and the cause of the remainder is not known. The sample profile shows around 68,000 clones; approximately 92% of them were found once. The ten largest clonotypes hold 2.5% to 3% of the sample. Source material: peripheral blood. These receptors all stem from a man over 45 with acute or convalescent COVID-19.

The V and J genes are TRBV9 and TRBJ2-3, with 7 bases fitting TRBD2. This CDR3 is built from 16 residues. V shed 0 bases, J shed 0 bases, and the junction held 4 bases outside the gene matches. The V gene's germline CDR1 is SGDLS and CDR2 YYNGEE. In DNA, the CDR3 is TGTGCCAGCAGCGTAGGGGGCGGGAGTAGCACAGATACGCAGTATTTT. Translation gives CASSVGGGSSTDTQYF.

CDR3 loop: CASSLTGGYTGETQYF. For the CDR3, the DNA is TGTGCCAGCAGCTTAACAGGGGGGTATACCGGAGAGACCCAGTACTTC. The rearrangement links TRBV7-6 to TRBJ2-5; TRBD1 aligns across 8 bases. CDR1 and CDR2 (germline): SGHVS, FNYEAQ. The CDR3 loop spans 16 amino acids. V shed 2 bases and J 4 bases; nucleotides not matched to a gene: 9.

The CDR3 region has the DNA TGTGCCAGCAGCTTGGGACAGTATAATGAAAAACTGTTTTTT. Translation gives CASSLGQYNEKLFF. This rearrangement joins TRBV5-4 to TRBJ1-4; D possibly corresponds to TRBD1 (5 bases). CDR3 length: 14 amino acids. Trimming shortened V by 0 bases and J by 4 bases, and 7 bases separated the two germline ends. Germline CDR1 is SGHNT and CDR2 is YYREEE (reference sequence).

V usage is TRBV4-3 and J usage is TRBJ2-7, with 8 bases lining up with TRBD2. CDR1 is LGHNA, CDR2 YSLEER, per germline. The ends lost 3 bases at V and 12 bases at J; junction bases unmatched: 10. The CDR3 covers 13 residues. CDR3 amino acids: CASSHGLARSGYV. As DNA, the CDR3 is TGCGCCAGCAGCCATGGACTAGCCAGATCGGGGTACGTC.

The chain combines TRBV13 with TRBJ2-1, with 11 bases fitting TRBD2. CDR3 length equals 20 residues. Germline V CDR1 and CDR2: PRHDT, FYEKMQ (reference sequence). V lost 5 bases to trimming and J lost 3 bases; unmatched junction nucleotides: 18. The CDR3 sequence is CASSHREWASGRHHYNEQFF. In DNA, the CDR3 is TGTGCCAGCAGCCATCGGGAGTGGGCTAGCGGGAGGCACCACTACAATGAGCAGTTCTTC.

The rearrangement uses TRBV20-1 and TRBJ2-1; D is perhaps TRBD1 (5 bases). The germline CDR1 and CDR2 sequences are DFQATT and SNEGSKA (reference sequence). The V and J ends lost 6 bases and 3 bases respectively, with 6 bases between them. The CDR3 covers 11 residues. The CDR3 here is CSADIYNEQFF. DNA for the CDR3: TGCAGTGCGGACATCTACAATGAGCAGTTCTTC.

The rearrangement links TRBV7-2 to TRBJ1-2, with D possibly being TRBD1 (5 bases). Trimming left V 5 bases short and J 2 bases short, with 12 bases between. CDR3 length: 14 amino acids. Looked up from germline, CDR1 is SGHTA and CDR2 is FQGNSA. CDR3 bases: TGTGCCAGCAGCCCCCTAAGACAGAACTATGGCTACACCTTC. Protein product: CASSPLRQNYGYTF.

V is TRBV28 and J is TRBJ1-2; TRBD1 is a possible D gene (5 bases). Trimming removed 6 bases from V and 4 bases from J, with 12 bases in between. Germline V gives CDR1 MDHEN, CDR2 SYDVKM. The CDR3 totals 13 residues. The CDR3 DNA reads TGTGCCAGCAGGCAAACAGGTTCCTATGGCTACACCTTC. Protein: CASRQTGSYGYTF.

As concerns this clone: The junction and the germline gene differ at one end; a read error may be behind it. The V call is TRBV2, the J call TRBJ2-1, with 9 positions matching TRBD1. This CDR3 region has 12 residues. Germline V CDR1 and CDR2: SNHLY, FYNNEI. The CDR3 region is CASSALGTGIIF. Here the CDR3 DNA reads TGTGCCAGCAGTGCCCTAGGGACAGGGATAATCTTC.

The rearrangement joins TRBV5-1 to TRBJ1-2; perhaps TRBD1 as D (5 bases). Trimming took 0 bases from V and 6 from J, leaving 12 bases between them. Germline CDR1 SGHRS, CDR2 YFSETQ. This CDR3 has 14 residues. In nucleotides, the CDR3 is TGCGCCAGCAGCTTGGGGGCAGGGAGGGATGGCTACACCTTC. Its protein product is CASSLGAGRDGYTF. Drawing the rest from reference TRBV5-1 and TRBJ1-2, the complete variable domain is KAGVTQTPRYLIKTRGQQVTLSCSPISGHRSVSWYQQTPGQGLQFLFEYFSETQRNKGNFPGRFSGRQFSNSRSEMNVSTLELGDSALYLCASSLGAGRDGYTFGSGTRLTVV.

The rearrangement uses TRBV4-3 and TRBJ1-1; no clear D gene. Trimming took off 4 bases at V and 4 bases at J, with 13 bases between the two ends. The CDR3 spans 14 residues. Germline V gene lookup returns CDR1 LGHNA and CDR2 YSLEER. The CDR3 loop reads CASSPSTGTTEAFF. CDR3 nucleotides: TGCGCCAGCAGCCCTAGCACCGGCACCACTGAAGCTTTCTTT.

The rearrangement joins TRBV19 to TRBJ2-4; 11 bases align to TRBD2. From germline, CDR1 is LNHDA and CDR2 SQIVND (reference sequence). This CDR3 has 17 residues. V lost 7 bases and J lost 3; bases outside the gene matches: 11. Here the CDR3 DNA reads TGTGCCAGTACCATGGGGCTAGCGGGAGGACTCAAAAACATTCAGTACTTC. Translation: CASTMGLAGGLKNIQYF.

V gene TRBV7-2 combines with J gene TRBJ2-3, with 8 nucleotides matching TRBD2. After removal of 7 bases from V and 4 bases from J, the junction contained 7 bases not matched to a gene. Germline values: CDR1 SGHTA, CDR2 FQGNSA. This CDR3 spans 14 amino acids. For the CDR3, the DNA is TGTGCCAGCACCTTGGGACTAGGGCCAGATACGCAGTATTTT. Protein sequence: CASTLGLGPDTQYF.

This CDR3 reads CASSRKPLSLEAFF. CDR3 nucleotides: TGTGCCAGCAGTCGTAAGCCCCTCTCTCTTGAAGCTTTCTTT. V usage is TRBV28 and J usage is TRBJ1-1; no clear D gene. CDR1 is MDHEN and CDR2 is SYDVKM in the germline V gene. V was pared by 5 bases and J by 7 bases, with 17 bases between. The CDR3 covers 14 residues.

The chain uses TRBV28 and TRBJ2-7; TRBD2 aligns across 7 bases. Trimming at V came to 5 bases and at J to 3 bases, leaving 7 bases not matched to a gene. The CDR3 has 14 residues. Germline CDR1 reads MDHEN; CDR2 reads SYDVKM. The CDR3 DNA sequence: TGTGCCAGCAGTCCGCCGGGCGGGAGCTACGAGCAGTACTTC. It translates to CASSPPGGSYEQYF.

The J gene is TRBJ1-4, the V gene TRBV11-2; TRBD1 matches 9 bases. V lost 3 bases to trimming and J lost 7 bases; unmatched junction nucleotides: 3. Germline values: CDR1 SGHAT, CDR2 FQNNGV. This CDR3 has 14 residues. The CDR3 DNA reads as TGTGCCAGCAGCTTTGGACAGGGGAGTGAAAAACTGTTTTTT. Encoded protein: CASSFGQGSEKLFF.

The V gene is TRBV24-1, the J gene TRBJ1-5; unclear D gene. V was clipped by 3 bases and J by 3 bases, with 8 bases between them. The CDR3 spans 14 residues. CDR1 and CDR2 (germline): KGHDR, SFDVKD. In DNA form, the CDR3 reads TGTGCCACCAGTGATGCCCGGGTCAATCAGCCCCAGCATTTT. Protein sequence: CATSDARVNQPQHF.

This clone was recorded only once. This rearrangement joins TRBV7-9 to TRBJ1-2, with D uncertain. The ends were cut back, 2 bases at V and 8 bases at J, with 15 bases in the middle. Germline V gene lookup returns CDR1 SEHNR and CDR2 FQNEAQ (reference sequence). This CDR3 has 14 residues. The CDR3 loop is CASSLPAGSEGYTF. The CDR3, as DNA: TGTGCCAGCAGCTTACCTGCGGGGTCTGAAGGCTACACCTTC.

This rearrangement joins TRBV2 to TRBJ1-2; 8 bases match TRBD1. Germline values: CDR1 SNHLY, CDR2 FYNNEI. The V and J ends lost 7 bases and 6 bases, in that order; junction bases with no gene match: 10. The CDR3 sequence is 14 residues long. The CDR3 region is CASNTDSTGDGYTF. In nucleotides, the CDR3 is TGTGCCAGCAATACTGACTCGACAGGGGATGGCTACACCTTC.

The V and J genes are TRBV6-5 and TRBJ2-2; 7 nucleotides align to TRBD2. The germline V gene has CDR1 MNHEY and CDR2 SVGAGI. The CDR3 contains 15 residues. J gave up 6 bases and V 6 bases, and 10 bases lay outside the gene matches. This chain's CDR3 is CASSPGRVLAGELFF. In nucleotides, the CDR3 is TGTGCCAGCAGCCCAGGGAGGGTTCTCGCCGGGGAGCTGTTTTTT.

The V gene is TRBV6-5, the J gene TRBJ1-2; TRBD1 matches 7 bases. This CDR3 region has 14 residues. From germline, CDR1 is MNHEY and CDR2 SVGAGI. V dropped 4 bases and J dropped 3; count of bases not matched to a gene: 5. The CDR3 here is CASSSPGQYYGYTF. Written as DNA, the CDR3 is TGTGCCAGCAGTTCCCCGGGACAGTACTATGGCTACACCTTC.

The chain has TRBV2 and TRBJ1-5, with a possible D match to TRBD1 (5 bases). V dropped 6 bases and J dropped 4 bases, with 10 bases sitting between them. The CDR3 is made up of 13 amino acids. Germline CDR1 SNHLY, CDR2 FYNNEI. CDR3 coding DNA: TGTGCCAGCAGAGGACGGGGGAATCAGCCCCAGCATTTT. As protein: CASRGRGNQPQHF.

The genes are TRBV2 and TRBJ2-2; TRBD2 matches at 10 bases. CDR1 is SNHLY, CDR2 FYNNEI, per germline. With 1 base clipped from V and 4 bases from J, the junction kept 9 bases outside the gene matches. There are 18 residues in the CDR3. The chain's CDR3 is CASSEGGGVAGGTGELFF. CDR3 in DNA: TGTGCCAGCAGTGAAGGGGGTGGAGTAGCGGGAGGCACCGGGGAGCTGTTTTTT.

The chain has TRBV27 and TRBJ2-1, with D possibly TRBD2 on 6 matching bases. V lost 3 bases and J 9 bases, leaving 6 bases between the germline ends. Germline-derived CDR1 and CDR2 are MNHEY and SMNVEV (reference sequence). CDR3 length: 11 amino acids. The CDR3 nucleotides are TGTGCCAGCAGTTTTAGCGGTGAGCAGTTCTTC. This encodes CASSFSGEQFF.

The chain recombines TRBV4-3 with TRBJ2-5, with D maybe TRBD2 (5 bases). V shed 1 base and J shed 4 bases, with 10 bases lying between them. Per the germline V gene, CDR1 is LGHNA and CDR2 is YSLEER. CDR3 length: 14 amino acids. CDR3 nucleotides: TGCGCCAGCAGCCAAGGAGGGCCAGGAGAGACCCAGTACTTC. It specifies CASSQGGPGETQYF.